Listed below are T cell receptor beta chains from one sample, sequenced in a study of siplizumab effects on memory and regulatory T cells. Produced via immunoSEQ multiplex PCR; TCRdb's table is partial and in-frame only. Among approximately 48,000 clones listed, over 90% were seen once. The sample taken for sequencing was CD8+ T cells sorted from blood. The receptor source for this set is a human donor in good health. Each CDR3 is given without its conserved first and last residue. Fields, in order: V gene, J gene, D gene, CDR3 protein. D genes are given only for firm matches.

V: TRBV28; J: TRBJ2-3; D: TRBD2; CDR3: ASSKAAGATDTQY
V: TRBV27; J: TRBJ1-5; D: TRBD1; CDR3: ASSFLAGTGLNQPQH
V: TRBV27; J: TRBJ1-6; D: -; CDR3: ASSFSPNSPLH
V: TRBV7-9; J: TRBJ1-1; D: TRBD1; CDR3: ASSLGQGNTEAF
V: TRBV27; J: TRBJ2-7; D: TRBD1; CDR3: ASSLGSGTGVAQY
V: TRBV4-1; J: TRBJ1-1; D: -; CDR3: ASSQAPLSNTEAF
V: TRBV15; J: TRBJ2-3; D: TRBD2; CDR3: ATSSRSGSTDTQY
V: TRBV7-6; J: TRBJ1-1; D: -; CDR3: ASSLAGHLMGDTEAF
V: TRBV5-1; J: TRBJ2-7; D: TRBD1; CDR3: ASSSRGLVYEQY
V: TRBV29-1; J: TRBJ2-1; D: TRBD2; CDR3: SVDGTSGMNNEQF
V: TRBV27; J: TRBJ1-5; D: -; CDR3: ASSLGGGNQPQH
V: TRBV27; J: TRBJ2-1; D: TRBD2; CDR3: ASSLLAGDISYNEQF
V: TRBV19; J: TRBJ2-1; D: -; CDR3: ASSHLFGGNSYNEQF
V: TRBV27; J: TRBJ1-1; D: -; CDR3: ASSPALINTEAF
V: TRBV28; J: TRBJ2-1; D: -; CDR3: ASSLERGAPGNEQF
V: TRBV9; J: TRBJ1-2; D: TRBD1; CDR3: ASSSGQDGDT
V: TRBV5-4; J: TRBJ1-2; D: -; CDR3: ASSTTEGAYGYT
V: TRBV19; J: TRBJ2-6; D: -; CDR3: ASTPERFANVLT
V: TRBV4-1; J: TRBJ2-7; D: -; CDR3: ASSSTEYYEQY
V: TRBV29-1; J: TRBJ1-2; D: -; CDR3: SVDAGLGGYT
V: TRBV7-8; J: TRBJ1-2; D: -; CDR3: ASSFRGRGNYGYT
V: TRBV6-5; J: TRBJ2-4; D: -; CDR3: ASSSDRSLAKNIQY
V: TRBV5-6; J: TRBJ2-7; D: TRBD2; CDR3: ASSLLAGGPHYEQY
V: TRBV7-6; J: TRBJ2-2; D: TRBD1; CDR3: ASSLSGQGGTGELF
V: TRBV5-4; J: TRBJ2-5; D: -; CDR3: ASSFDVGTQY
V: TRBV28; J: TRBJ2-1; D: -; CDR3: ASSHKTISRAYNEQF
V: TRBV27; J: TRBJ2-1; D: -; CDR3: ASSLGYGSSYNEQF
V: TRBV11-2; J: TRBJ2-7; D: -; CDR3: ASSLGSPREQY
V: TRBV9; J: TRBJ2-3; D: -; CDR3: ASSGWGLGGTDTQY
V: TRBV4-1; J: TRBJ2-7; D: TRBD1; CDR3: ASSQNTGGIYYEQY
V: TRBV27; J: TRBJ1-1; D: -; CDR3: ASSLTQPLNTEAF
V: TRBV25-1; J: TRBJ2-5; D: -; CDR3: ASGPWAQY
V: TRBV28; J: TRBJ1-5; D: -; CDR3: ASSLQDTPRMYSNQPQH
V: TRBV4-1; J: TRBJ2-3; D: -; CDR3: ASSHPGTHTDTQY
V: TRBV5-1; J: TRBJ2-1; D: -; CDR3: ASSFSGVDEQF